Sequencing of this TCR beta chain was carried out in a study of graft-versus-host responses after intestinal transplantation. Study as a whole: All of the recipients had induction that used anti-thymocyte globulin, then tacrolimus and steroids for two to three years.

Method: immunoSEQ multiplex PCR; TCRdb's copy keeps in-frame clones and lacks some. The data hold about 24,000 clones, with 70% to 90% observed a single time. The CDR3 sequence is 14 residues long. The germline V gene has CDR1 SEHNR and CDR2 FQNEAQ (reference sequence). Trimming took off 7 bases at V and 6 bases at J, with 17 bases between the two ends. Regarding this clone: As yet, its antigen is unknown.

Study findings and constraints: Present in recipient marrow, GvH clones included some that appeared first in ileum or blood.

The sequencing used PBMCs, collected 450 to 480 days after intestinal transplant. The sequence was obtained from a human patient who received an intestinal transplant, so some T cells may come from the graft donor. V usage is TRBV7-9 and J usage is TRBJ2-3, with TRBD1 as a possible D gene (5 bases). The CDR3 protein is CASNAGQIVDTQYF. The CDR3, as DNA: TGTGCCAGCAACGCAGGGCAAATTGTGGATACGCAGTATTTT.